This T cell receptor (beta chain) was sequenced during a study of beta chain features in type 1 diabetes. Study-wide results and limits: Among patients with Type 1 diabetes, TCRB CDR3s were moderately but significantly shorter in every one of the four CD4+ subsets.

Trimming cost V 8 bases and J 6 bases; bases outside gene matches: 7. Germline values: CDR1 KGHSH, CDR2 LQKENI. The CDR3 length is 15 residues. Expressed TCRB transcripts were sequenced after all isolated RNA was converted to cDNA. The data were produced by immunoSEQ multiplex PCR, yet TCRdb's version contains in-frame clones alone and is incomplete. This sample has about 140,000 clones, with 6.9% found just once. Turning to this clone: What it binds is unknown.

Input material: central memory CD4+ T cells from blood. The receptor was isolated from a woman under 40 in good health. V gene TRBV18 combines with J gene TRBJ2-1; 13 bases fit TRBD2. DNA of the CDR3: TGTGCCAGCGTACGGACTAGCGGGAGTTTCAATGAGCAGTTCTTC. Its translation: CASVRTSGSFNEQFF.